The rows below give T cell receptor beta chains drawn from one sample of a study of T cells after yellow fever vaccination. One entry per CDR3 protein results from TCRdb running MiXCR on the 5' RACE reads. This repertoire shows 140,000 to 150,000 distinct CDR3 sequences, under 7% found once; its top ten account for under 0.7%. The source material was CD4+ T cells sorted from PBMCs, sampled 10 days after the yellow fever booster vaccination. The receptor set was obtained from a man aged 30-40 years who received the YFV17D yellow fever vaccine. Both conserved end residues are part of each CDR3. The D gene is left open where the match is weak. Expanded clones get a size class; other rows say once, few or many, or leave the size out.

CDR3 length: 15
D gene: -
clone size: many
J gene: TRBJ2-3
V gene: TRBV6-2/TRBV6-3
CDR3 DNA: TGTGCCAGCAGACCGTCCGGGACTAGCACAGATACGCAGTATTTT
CDR3 protein: CASRPSGTSTDTQYF

CDR3 length: 16
D gene: TRBD2
clone size: many
J gene: TRBJ2-2
V gene: TRBV9
CDR3 DNA: TGTGCCAGCAGCGTTACTAGCGGGGGGAGAACCGGGGAGCTGTTTTTT
CDR3 protein: CASSVTSGGRTGELFF

CDR3 length: 15
D gene: TRBD1
clone size: many
J gene: TRBJ1-5
V gene: TRBV6-5
CDR3 DNA: TGTGCCAGCAGTACAGGGGTTAGGGGCAATCAGCCCCAGCATTTT
CDR3 protein: CASSTGVRGNQPQHF

CDR3 length: 15
D gene: -
clone size: many
J gene: TRBJ2-7
V gene: TRBV7-2
CDR3 DNA: TGTGCCAGCAGCCTAGGGGCAAACGCACCCTACGAGCAGTACTTC
CDR3 protein: CASSLGANAPYEQYF

CDR3 length: 15
D gene: -
clone size: -
J gene: TRBJ2-6
V gene: TRBV30
CDR3 DNA: TGTGCCTGGAGTGTAGTGGCAGCTGGGGCCAACGTCCTGACTTTC
CDR3 protein: CAWSVVAAGANVLTF

CDR3 length: 18
D gene: -
clone size: many
J gene: TRBJ2-3
V gene: TRBV23-1
CDR3 DNA: TGCGCCAGCAGTCATTCATCCAAGACAGAGACCTGCACAGATACGCAGTATTTT
CDR3 protein: CASSHSSKTETCTDTQYF

CDR3 length: 15
D gene: TRBD2
clone size: many
J gene: TRBJ2-1
V gene: TRBV7-6
CDR3 DNA: TGTGCCAGCAGCTTAGTCGCGGGGACTAACAATGAGCAGTTCTTC
CDR3 protein: CASSLVAGTNNEQFF

CDR3 length: 13
D gene: TRBD1
clone size: many
J gene: TRBJ2-7
V gene: TRBV29-1
CDR3 DNA: TGCAGCGTTGAAGGGACAGGGTTATACGAGCAGTACTTC
CDR3 protein: CSVEGTGLYEQYF

CDR3 length: 15
D gene: -
clone size: many
J gene: TRBJ2-2
V gene: TRBV4-3
CDR3 DNA: TGCGCCAGCAGCCAAGAGTCCGTTAGCACCGGGGAGCTGTTTTTT
CDR3 protein: CASSQESVSTGELFF

CDR3 length: 13
D gene: TRBD2
clone size: few
J gene: TRBJ2-1
V gene: TRBV20-1
CDR3 DNA: TGCAGTGGGAGACTAGCGGGAGTGAATGAGCAGTTCTTC
CDR3 protein: CSGRLAGVNEQFF

CDR3 length: 15
D gene: TRBD2
clone size: few
J gene: TRBJ2-7
V gene: TRBV7-2
CDR3 DNA: TGTGCCAGCAGCTTAATGTTAGCGGGAGTCGCCGAGCAGTACTTC
CDR3 protein: CASSLMLAGVAEQYF

CDR3 length: 15
D gene: -
clone size: many
J gene: TRBJ2-1
V gene: TRBV11-3
CDR3 DNA: TGTGCCAGCAGCCCGGCCGGGAGTCTCCCCAATGAGCAGTTCTTC
CDR3 protein: CASSPAGSLPNEQFF

CDR3 length: 15
D gene: -
clone size: -
J gene: TRBJ2-7
V gene: TRBV5-6
CDR3 DNA: TGTGCCAGCAGCTTGGGGGCAGGTATATTTCTCGAGCAGTACTTC
CDR3 protein: CASSLGAGIFLEQYF

CDR3 length: 16
D gene: TRBD2
clone size: many
J gene: TRBJ2-1
V gene: TRBV7-9
CDR3 DNA: TGTGCCAGCAGCCCGCTACGGGGGACTAGCCACAATGAGCAGTTCTTC
CDR3 protein: CASSPLRGTSHNEQFF

CDR3 length: 13
D gene: -
clone size: few
J gene: TRBJ2-1
V gene: TRBV5-5
CDR3 DNA: TGTGCCAGCGGCGGGACTCCCCTCAATGAGCAGTTCTTC
CDR3 protein: CASGGTPLNEQFF

CDR3 length: 12
D gene: TRBD1
clone size: many
J gene: TRBJ1-1
V gene: TRBV29-1
CDR3 DNA: TGCAGCGTTATACAGGGGATCGCTGAAGCTTTCTTT
CDR3 protein: CSVIQGIAEAFF

CDR3 length: 16
D gene: TRBD2
clone size: many
J gene: TRBJ2-3
V gene: TRBV12-3/TRBV12-4
CDR3 DNA: TGTGCCAGCAGTTTGGGCGGTAGCGGGTTGGCAGATACGCAGTATTTT
CDR3 protein: CASSLGGSGLADTQYF

CDR3 length: 19
D gene: TRBD2
clone size: -
J gene: TRBJ2-1
V gene: TRBV2
CDR3 DNA: TGTGCCTGCAAGGGATTAGAAGCTAGCGGGAGGGCAATCTACAATGAGCAGTTCTTC
CDR3 protein: CACKGLEASGRAIYNEQFF

CDR3 length: 16
D gene: TRBD2
clone size: -
J gene: TRBJ2-1
V gene: TRBV24-1
CDR3 DNA: TGTGCCACCAGTGACGCGGGAGGGGACCGCATCGATGAGCAGTTCTTC
CDR3 protein: CATSDAGGDRIDEQFF

CDR3 length: 13
D gene: -
clone size: many
J gene: TRBJ2-1
V gene: TRBV29-1
CDR3 DNA: TGCAGCGTTGACTCGCGGATCTACAATGAGCAGTTCTTC
CDR3 protein: CSVDSRIYNEQFF

CDR3 length: 14
D gene: TRBD1
clone size: many
J gene: TRBJ2-2
V gene: TRBV29-1
CDR3 DNA: TGCAGCGTATCGGACAGGGGGCTCCCCGGGGAGCTGTTTTTT
CDR3 protein: CSVSDRGLPGELFF

CDR3 length: 16
D gene: -
clone size: many
J gene: TRBJ2-1
V gene: TRBV7-2
CDR3 DNA: TGTGCCAGCAGCTTAAGCTTTGCGGGACCCAGCAATGAGCAGTTCTTC
CDR3 protein: CASSLSFAGPSNEQFF

CDR3 length: 15
D gene: TRBD1
clone size: many
J gene: TRBJ1-5
V gene: TRBV5-6
CDR3 DNA: TGTGCCAGCAGCCCAGGGGGCGTGAGAGGTCAGCCCCAGCATTTT
CDR3 protein: CASSPGGVRGQPQHF

CDR3 length: 15
D gene: TRBD2
clone size: many
J gene: TRBJ2-7
V gene: TRBV7-2
CDR3 DNA: TGTGCCAGCAGTTCGGGACTAGCCCCATCCTACGAGCAGTACTTC
CDR3 protein: CASSSGLAPSYEQYF

CDR3 length: 13
D gene: -
clone size: many
J gene: TRBJ2-5
V gene: TRBV7-6
CDR3 DNA: TGTGCCAGCAGCTCACGTGTCGGAGAGACCCAGTACTTC
CDR3 protein: CASSSRVGETQYF

CDR3 length: 14
D gene: -
clone size: many
J gene: TRBJ2-3
V gene: TRBV6-2/TRBV6-3
CDR3 DNA: TGTGCCAGCAGTTACCAGGGGAGCACAGATACGCAGTATTTT
CDR3 protein: CASSYQGSTDTQYF

CDR3 length: 16
D gene: TRBD2
clone size: many
J gene: TRBJ2-1
V gene: TRBV7-2
CDR3 DNA: TGTGCCAGCAGCCCTCAGGGACTAGCGACCTACAATGAGCAGTTCTTC
CDR3 protein: CASSPQGLATYNEQFF

CDR3 length: 16
D gene: TRBD1
clone size: many
J gene: TRBJ2-1
V gene: TRBV6-5
CDR3 DNA: TGTGCCAGCAGTTACCCGGGACAGACTGGAACCGATGAGCAGTTCTTC
CDR3 protein: CASSYPGQTGTDEQFF

CDR3 length: 16
D gene: -
clone size: many
J gene: TRBJ2-1
V gene: TRBV4-2
CDR3 DNA: TGTGCCAGCAGCCAAGGGCGGGGCCGGATTGCCGATGAGCAGTTCTTC
CDR3 protein: CASSQGRGRIADEQFF

CDR3 length: 14
D gene: -
clone size: many
J gene: TRBJ2-5
V gene: TRBV15
CDR3 DNA: TGTGCCACCAGCAAGGGTCAGGGGCAAGAGACCCAGTACTTC
CDR3 protein: CATSKGQGQETQYF

CDR3 length: 15
D gene: -
clone size: few
J gene: TRBJ2-2
V gene: TRBV2
CDR3 DNA: TGTGCCAGCAGCCGGGACCGACCGAACACCGGGGAGCTGTTTTTT
CDR3 protein: CASSRDRPNTGELFF

CDR3 length: 14
D gene: -
clone size: many
J gene: TRBJ2-7
V gene: TRBV5-1
CDR3 DNA: TGCGCCAGCAGCTTGGCCCCCTCCGGTACCGAGCAGTACTTC
CDR3 protein: CASSLAPSGTEQYF

CDR3 length: 12
D gene: -
clone size: many
J gene: TRBJ2-1
V gene: TRBV20-1
CDR3 DNA: TGCAGTGCTAGAGTTCTAGCCGATGAGCAGTTCTTC
CDR3 protein: CSARVLADEQFF

CDR3 length: 16
D gene: -
clone size: -
J gene: TRBJ1-1
V gene: TRBV5-5
CDR3 DNA: TGTGCCAGCAGCTTATATGTAGGTACGATGAACACTGAAGCTTTCTTT
CDR3 protein: CASSLYVGTMNTEAFF

CDR3 length: 15
D gene: TRBD1
clone size: few
J gene: TRBJ1-6
V gene: TRBV6-1
CDR3 DNA: TGTGCCAGCAGCCCGGGACAGGGGTCAAATTCACCCCTCCACTTT
CDR3 protein: CASSPGQGSNSPLHF

CDR3 length: 15
D gene: -
clone size: many
J gene: TRBJ2-1
V gene: TRBV7-9
CDR3 DNA: TGTGCCAGCAGCGAAATTACCGGCACCTACAATGAGCAGTTCTTC
CDR3 protein: CASSEITGTYNEQFF

CDR3 length: 15
D gene: TRBD2
clone size: many
J gene: TRBJ2-3
V gene: TRBV20-1
CDR3 DNA: TGCAGTGCTAGCCACGGACTAGCGGGAGGAGATACGCAGTATTTT
CDR3 protein: CSASHGLAGGDTQYF

CDR3 length: 12
D gene: -
clone size: many
J gene: TRBJ2-7
V gene: TRBV6-1
CDR3 DNA: TGTGCCAGCAGTGAACGGCAAGATGAGGAGTACTTC
CDR3 protein: CASSERQDEEYF

CDR3 length: 15
D gene: -
clone size: many
J gene: TRBJ2-6
V gene: TRBV5-1
CDR3 DNA: TGCGCCAGCGTAACTGACGGGGTCGGGGCCAACGTCCTGACTTTC
CDR3 protein: CASVTDGVGANVLTF

CDR3 length: 14
D gene: -
clone size: many
J gene: TRBJ2-3
V gene: TRBV7-2
CDR3 DNA: TGTGCCAGCAGCTTGAGGGCGTCGACAGATACGCAGTATTTT
CDR3 protein: CASSLRASTDTQYF

CDR3 length: 16
D gene: TRBD1
clone size: few
J gene: TRBJ2-7
V gene: TRBV5-4
CDR3 DNA: TGTGCCAGCAGCTTCGGTCAGGGACAGGGAACCTACGAGCAGTACTTC
CDR3 protein: CASSFGQGQGTYEQYF

CDR3 length: 13
D gene: -
clone size: many
J gene: TRBJ1-1
V gene: TRBV20-1
CDR3 DNA: TGCAGTGCTAGACATATCTCCAGGGTATCAGCTTTCTTT
CDR3 protein: CSARHISRVSAFF

CDR3 length: 13
D gene: -
clone size: few
J gene: TRBJ2-3
V gene: TRBV5-8
CDR3 DNA: TGTGCCAGCAGGGGAGGATGGACAGATACGCAGTATTTT
CDR3 protein: CASRGGWTDTQYF

CDR3 length: 14
D gene: -
clone size: many
J gene: TRBJ2-7
V gene: TRBV5-1
CDR3 DNA: TGCGCCAGCAGCAAGGGCCAAGCCCGCTACGAGCAGTACTTC
CDR3 protein: CASSKGQARYEQYF

CDR3 length: 15
D gene: TRBD2
clone size: many
J gene: TRBJ2-7
V gene: TRBV20-1
CDR3 DNA: TGCAGTGCTATAGGTACCGGGACTAGCGGCTACGAGCAGTACTTC
CDR3 protein: CSAIGTGTSGYEQYF

CDR3 length: 14
D gene: TRBD1
clone size: many
J gene: TRBJ2-1
V gene: TRBV7-2
CDR3 DNA: TGTGCCAGCAGCACCAGACAGGGCCCCAATGAGCAGTTCTTC
CDR3 protein: CASSTRQGPNEQFF

CDR3 length: 15
D gene: TRBD1
clone size: -
J gene: TRBJ2-7
V gene: TRBV28
CDR3 DNA: TGTGCCAGCAGTTTAGGGGGACAGGGATCCTACGAGCAGTACTTC
CDR3 protein: CASSLGGQGSYEQYF

CDR3 length: 20
D gene: TRBD2
clone size: few
J gene: TRBJ2-4
V gene: TRBV29-1
CDR3 DNA: TGCAGCGTTGAATGGGTGGGACTAGCGGGAGTGCTTGTGTCCAAAAACATTCAGTACTTC
CDR3 protein: CSVEWVGLAGVLVSKNIQYF

CDR3 length: 12
D gene: -
clone size: many
J gene: TRBJ2-2
V gene: TRBV20-1
CDR3 DNA: TGCAGTGTCGCGGGACTCACCGGGGAGCTGTTTTTT
CDR3 protein: CSVAGLTGELFF

CDR3 length: 13
D gene: -
clone size: many
J gene: TRBJ1-5
V gene: TRBV12-3/TRBV12-4
CDR3 DNA: TGTGCCAGCAGTTTAGCGCTGGGTCAGCCCCAGCATTTT
CDR3 protein: CASSLALGQPQHF

CDR3 length: 9
D gene: -
clone size: many
J gene: TRBJ2-1
V gene: TRBV7-9
CDR3 DNA: TGTGCCAGCAGCTTAGGTACCGACTTC
CDR3 protein: CASSLGTDF

CDR3 length: 16
D gene: -
clone size: many
J gene: TRBJ2-3
V gene: TRBV5-1
CDR3 DNA: TGCGCCAGCGGACGGTATTACGACAGTGGGGCAGATACGCAGTATTTT
CDR3 protein: CASGRYYDSGADTQYF

CDR3 length: 15
D gene: TRBD1
clone size: many
J gene: TRBJ2-3
V gene: TRBV5-1
CDR3 DNA: TGCGCCAGCACCTCCTACGGACAGGCGACAGATACGCAGTATTTT
CDR3 protein: CASTSYGQATDTQYF